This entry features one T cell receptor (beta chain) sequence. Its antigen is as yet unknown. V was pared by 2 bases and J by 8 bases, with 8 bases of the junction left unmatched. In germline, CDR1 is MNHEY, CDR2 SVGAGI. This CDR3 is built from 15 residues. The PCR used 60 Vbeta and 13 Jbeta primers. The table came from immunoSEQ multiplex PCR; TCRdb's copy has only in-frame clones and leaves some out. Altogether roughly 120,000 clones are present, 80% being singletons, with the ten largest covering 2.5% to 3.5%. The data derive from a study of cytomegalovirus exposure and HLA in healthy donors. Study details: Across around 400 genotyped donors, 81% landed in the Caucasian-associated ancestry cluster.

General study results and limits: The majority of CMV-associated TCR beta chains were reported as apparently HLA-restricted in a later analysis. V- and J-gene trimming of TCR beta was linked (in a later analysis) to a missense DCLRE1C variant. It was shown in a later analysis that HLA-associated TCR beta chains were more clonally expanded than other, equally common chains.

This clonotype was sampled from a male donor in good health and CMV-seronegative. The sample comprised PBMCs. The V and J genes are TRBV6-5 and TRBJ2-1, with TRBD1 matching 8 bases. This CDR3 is CASSYRRQGRDEQFF. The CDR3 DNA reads TGTGCCAGCAGTTACAGGAGACAGGGGCGGGATGAGCAGTTCTTC.